This T cell receptor (beta chain) was captured in a study of immune characterization of retroperitoneal liposarcoma. TCRdb independently ran MiXCR on the PCR reads; one entry per CDR3 protein. The table includes almost 8,500 distinct CDR3 sequences, roughly 41% detected once. The CDR3 spans 13 residues. Germline CDR1 MNHNS, CDR2 SASEGT. Trimming removed 7 bases at V and 5 bases at J, with 14 bases between. The sequencing input was tumor tissue. The chain combines TRBV6-1 with TRBJ1-2; D ambiguous. This TCR came from a male donor with retroperitoneal liposarcoma. The CDR3 sequence is CASTEGLAYGYTF. The CDR3 DNA follows: TGTGCCAGCACGGAGGGCCTCGCTTATGGCTACACCTTC.